The 17 T cell receptor beta chains below were found in one sample sequenced in a study of post-analysis software for immune sequencing data (dated by TCRdb to between 2015 and 2017). Beyond this particular receptor, the publication reports: Roughly 5 TRBV segments, including TRBV5-6, TRBV5-1 and TRBV20-1, were significantly more frequent in patients than controls.

The protocol used for the library was PCR. The listed sequencing device is Illumina HiSeq 2500. To reduce PCR and sequencing biases, unique molecular identifiers were incorporated into the TCR beta cDNA libraries. Using fastp at Q25 and MiXCR, TCRdb reprocessed the public reads and kept productive beta chains. Entries that share a CDR3 protein sequence are merged under the most common genes and DNA. The table for this sample lists fewer than 700,000 distinct CDR3 sequences; 40% to 50% of them were counted only once. The biggest ten clones account for more than 1.5% of the sample. Antigens of these TCRs are unknown. The sequenced sample consisted of blood. Receptors originate from a girl aged 5 to 17 with multiple sclerosis.

This clonotype was seen only a few times. The chain has TRBV4-1 and TRBJ1-5; D ambiguous. The CDR3 has 16 residues. V was trimmed by 0 bases and J by 4 bases, leaving 13 bases between them. The germline CDR1 and CDR2 sequences are MGHRA and YSYEKL. The CDR3 nucleotides are TGCGCCAGCAGCCAAGATCAAGGCGGGATTAATCAGCCCCAGCATTTT. This gives the protein CASSQDQGGINQPQHF.

This clonotype occurred a few times. This chain joins TRBV20-1 and TRBJ2-7; D is unresolved. Germline CDR1 and CDR2: DFQATT and SNEGSKA (reference sequence). The CDR3 runs 12 residues. Trimming cost V 0 bases and J 10 bases, with 13 bases left between them. CDR3 amino acids: CSARDRMADQYF. The CDR3 nucleotides are TGCAGTGCTAGAGATCGGATGGCGGACCAGTACTTC.

The chain links TRBV6-5 to TRBJ2-7; D unclear. This CDR3 has 13 residues. Trimming shortened V by 5 bases and J by 6 bases, and 14 bases separated the two germline ends. In germline, CDR1 is MNHEY, CDR2 SVGAGI. The CDR3 nucleotides read TGTGCCAGCAGTCTCGCCGCAGGTGGCGAGCAGTACTTC. It codes for CASSLAAGGEQYF.

The chain carries TRBV5-1 and TRBJ1-2; a weak D match, TRBD1 (5 bases). V lost 2 bases and J 4 bases, leaving 9 bases between the germline ends. Germline assignment: CDR1 SGHRS and CDR2 YFSETQ. The CDR3 has 13 amino acids. The chain's CDR3 is CASSLQDGYGYTF. DNA of the CDR3: TGCGCCAGCAGCTTACAGGACGGCTATGGCTACACCTTC.

The chain links TRBV11-2 to TRBJ2-3, with a weak D call TRBD2 (6 bases). CDR3 length: 13 amino acids. The V end was cut by 2 bases, the J end by 4 bases, with 7 bases between. CDR1 and CDR2 (germline): SGHAT, FQNNGV. The CDR3 loop reads CASSLSSADTQYF. The CDR3 coding sequence is TGTGCCAGCAGCTTATCTAGCGCAGATACGCAGTATTTT.

The chain uses TRBV10-3 and TRBJ1-5, with D hard to call. This CDR3 has 14 amino acids. The germline CDR1 and CDR2 sequences are ENHRY and SYGVKD. Trimming took 3 bases from V and 3 from J, leaving 9 bases between them. Here the CDR3 reads CAISEAVDNQPQHF. CDR3 bases: TGTGCCATCAGTGAAGCGGTTGACAATCAGCCCCAGCATTTT.

This clonotype was observed at least ten times. This sequence joins TRBV10-3 and TRBJ2-7; TRBD1 matches 7 bases. Germline CDR1 reads ENHRY; CDR2 reads SYGVKD. The CDR3 loop spans 14 amino acids. Trimming cost V 6 bases and J 2 bases; bases outside gene matches: 7. CDR3 in DNA: TGTGCCATCAGGGGGGACAGACGAACCTACGAGCAGTACTTC. This encodes CAIRGDRRTYEQYF.

The J gene is TRBJ2-1, the V gene TRBV12-3 or TRBV12-4; TRBD1 agrees at 8 bases. The CDR3 has 15 residues. Trimming cost V 1 base and J 7 bases; bases outside gene matches: 6. CDR3 in amino acids: CASSLGTGIWNEQFF. The DNA for the CDR3 is TGTGCCAGCAGTTTAGGGACAGGGATATGGAATGAGCAGTTCTTC.

This chain connects TRBV7-6 to TRBJ1-1; weak D call: TRBD1 (5 bases). This CDR3 region has 14 residues. V was trimmed by 5 bases and J by 1 base, leaving 11 bases between them. Germline V gene data show CDR1 as SGHVS and CDR2 as FNYEAQ. The CDR3 spells CASSLTGTNTEAFF. DNA for the CDR3: TGTGCCAGCAGCCTTACAGGTACGAACACTGAAGCTTTCTTT.

The rearrangement links TRBV10-3 to TRBJ1-2, with 9 positions matching TRBD1. The trim removed 6 bases at V and 6 bases at J, leaving 8 bases unmatched. Germline V lookup: CDR1 ENHRY, CDR2 SYGVKD. This CDR3 has 14 amino acids. This chain's CDR3 is CAIRLTGGRDGYTF. The CDR3 DNA sequence: TGTGCCATCAGACTGACAGGGGGGAGAGATGGCTACACCTTC.

The rearrangement links TRBV7-9 to TRBJ2-1; TRBD2 matches at 11 bases. Trimming at V came to 2 bases and at J to 0 bases, leaving 9 bases not matched to a gene. The CDR3 consists of 19 residues. The germline V gene has CDR1 SEHNR and CDR2 FQNEAQ (reference sequence). This CDR3 is CASSLPSGRSPSSYNEQFF. In DNA form, the CDR3 reads TGTGCCAGCAGCTTACCTAGCGGGAGGTCCCCTAGCTCCTACAATGAGCAGTTCTTC. The variable domain in full, with the rest retrieved from reference TRBV7-9 and TRBJ2-1, is DTGVSQNPRHKITKRGQNVTFRCDPISEHNRLYWYRQTLGQGPEFLTYFQNEAQLEKSRLLSDRFSAERPKGSFSTLEIQRTEQGDSAMYLCASSLPSGRSPSSYNEQFFGPGTRLTVL.

The table lists this clonotype with a few counts. The rearrangement joins TRBV4-1 to TRBJ1-2; 9 positions match TRBD1. The CDR3 is 15 residues long. Germline V gives CDR1 MGHRA, CDR2 YSYEKL. Trimming removed 5 bases from V and 3 bases from J; junction bases left unmatched: 7. The CDR3 loop reads CASSSGTGRHYGYTF. The CDR3 nucleotides are TGCGCCAGCAGCTCCGGGACAGGGAGACACTATGGCTACACCTTC.

The chain recombines TRBV12-3 or TRBV12-4 with TRBJ2-3; D may correspond to TRBD1 or TRBD2 (5 bases each). The CDR3 totals 15 residues. Between the trimmed V and J ends, which lost 5 bases and 2 bases, there was a span of 14 bases. The CDR3, as DNA: TGTGCCAGCAGTGCCCTTTCGGGGCTCACAGATACGCAGTATTTT. This sequence encodes CASSALSGLTDTQYF.

V is TRBV5-1 and J is TRBJ2-6, with 12 bases lining up with TRBD2. J lost 3 bases, V lost 0 bases, and 7 bases had no gene match. Germline V CDR1 and CDR2: SGHRS, YFSETQ. The CDR3 has 19 residues. CDR3 in DNA: TGCGCCAGCAGCTTGGGGACTAGCGGGGCCCCTTATGGGGCCAACGTCCTGACTTTC. Its protein product is CASSLGTSGAPYGANVLTF.

This chain joins TRBV7-2 and TRBJ2-7; 10 positions agree with TRBD2. The CDR3 has 16 amino acids. V shed 5 bases and J 5 bases; nucleotides not matched to a gene: 12. Germline values: CDR1 SGHTA, CDR2 FQGNSA. In nucleotides, the CDR3 is TGTGCCAGCAGCCCGAGCTCTAGCGGGGGTTCCCACGAGCAGTACTTC. Translating it yields CASSPSSSGGSHEQYF.

This chain connects TRBV7-9 to TRBJ2-5; no clear D. The CDR3 extends over 14 amino acids. V was shortened by 6 bases and J by 5 bases, with 16 bases between the two germline ends. Germline values: CDR1 SEHNR, CDR2 FQNEAQ (reference sequence). The CDR3 loop reads CASSFSRNSETQYF. The DNA of the CDR3 is TGTGCCAGCAGTTTCTCAAGGAACTCTGAGACCCAGTACTTC. The full variable domain, with the rest looked up from reference TRBV7-9 and TRBJ2-5, is DTGVSQNPRHKITKRGQNVTFRCDPISEHNRLYWYRQTLGQGPEFLTYFQNEAQLEKSRLLSDRFSAERPKGSFSTLEIQRTEQGDSAMYLCASSFSRNSETQYFGPGTRLLVL.

The rearrangement links TRBV20-1 to TRBJ1-4; 11 bases map to TRBD1. This CDR3 is built from 21 residues. J was trimmed by 1 base and V by 1 base; bases with no gene match: 17. CDR1 is DFQATT and CDR2 is SNEGSKA in the germline V gene (reference sequence). The CDR3 DNA reads TGCAGTGCTAGAGCATACGGGGGGGGACAGGGGGAAGTTGGAACTAATGAAAAACTGTTTTTT. Protein product: CSARAYGGGQGEVGTNEKLFF.